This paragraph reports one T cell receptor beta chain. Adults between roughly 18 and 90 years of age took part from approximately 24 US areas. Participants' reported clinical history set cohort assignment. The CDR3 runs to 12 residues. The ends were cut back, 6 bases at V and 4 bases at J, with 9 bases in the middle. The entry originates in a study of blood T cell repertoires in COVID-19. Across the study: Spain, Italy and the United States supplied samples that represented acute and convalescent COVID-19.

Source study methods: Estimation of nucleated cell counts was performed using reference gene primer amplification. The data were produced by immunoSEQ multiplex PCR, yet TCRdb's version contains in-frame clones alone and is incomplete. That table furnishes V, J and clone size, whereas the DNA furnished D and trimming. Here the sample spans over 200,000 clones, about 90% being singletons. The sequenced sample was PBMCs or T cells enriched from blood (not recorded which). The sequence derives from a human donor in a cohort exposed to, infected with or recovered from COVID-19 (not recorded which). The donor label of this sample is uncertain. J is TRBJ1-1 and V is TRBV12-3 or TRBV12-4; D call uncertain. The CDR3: CASSSRSTEAFF. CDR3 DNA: TGTGCCAGCAGCTCCCGGTCCACTGAAGCTTTCTTT.